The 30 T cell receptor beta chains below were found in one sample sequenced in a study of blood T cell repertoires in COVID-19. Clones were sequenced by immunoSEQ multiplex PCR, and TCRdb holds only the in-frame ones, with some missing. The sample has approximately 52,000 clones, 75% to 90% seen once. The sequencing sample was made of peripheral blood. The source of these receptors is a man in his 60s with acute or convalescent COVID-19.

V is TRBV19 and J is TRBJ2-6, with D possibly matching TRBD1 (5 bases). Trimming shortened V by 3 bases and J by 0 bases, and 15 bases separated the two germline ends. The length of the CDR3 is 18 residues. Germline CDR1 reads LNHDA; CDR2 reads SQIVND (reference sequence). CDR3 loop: CASSMGKGKGSGANVLTF. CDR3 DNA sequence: TGTGCCAGTAGTATGGGAAAGGGGAAAGGCTCTGGGGCCAACGTCCTGACTTTC.

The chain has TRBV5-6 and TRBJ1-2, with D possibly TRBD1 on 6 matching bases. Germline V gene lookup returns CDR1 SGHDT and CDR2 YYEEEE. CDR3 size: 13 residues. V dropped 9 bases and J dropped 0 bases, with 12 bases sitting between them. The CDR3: CATSTGTNYGYTF. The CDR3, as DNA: TGTGCCACCTCTACAGGGACTAACTATGGCTACACCTTC. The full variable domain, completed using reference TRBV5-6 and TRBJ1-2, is DAGVTQSPTHLIKTRGQQVTLRCSPKSGHDTVSWYQQALGQGPQFIFQYYEEEERQRGNFPDRFSGHQFPNYSSELNVNALLLGDSALYLCATSTGTNYGYTFGSGTRLTVV.

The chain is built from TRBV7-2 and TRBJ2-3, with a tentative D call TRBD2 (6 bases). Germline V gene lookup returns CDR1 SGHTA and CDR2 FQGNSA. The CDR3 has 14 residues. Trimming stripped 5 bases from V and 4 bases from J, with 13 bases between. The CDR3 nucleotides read TGTGCCAGCAGCCCTAGGGACTCCGCAGATACGCAGTATTTT. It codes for CASSPRDSADTQYF.

The CDR3 here is CASSVLAGGISTDTQYF. CDR3 nucleotides: TGTGCCAGCAGCGTACTAGCGGGGGGGATTAGCACAGATACGCAGTATTTT. V and J are TRBV4-2 and TRBJ2-3; 13 bases map to TRBD2. CDR1 is LGHNA, CDR2 YNFKEQ, per germline. The CDR3 has 17 amino acids. Unmatched junction bases numbered 5, after V lost 5 bases and J lost 0 bases.

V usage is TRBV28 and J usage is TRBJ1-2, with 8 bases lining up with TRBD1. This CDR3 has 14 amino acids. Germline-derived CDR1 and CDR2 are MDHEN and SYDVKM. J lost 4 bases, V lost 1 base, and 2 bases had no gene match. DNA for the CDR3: TGTGCCAGCAGTTTATCGGACAGGGTCTATGGCTACACCTTC. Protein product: CASSLSDRVYGYTF.

In DNA form, the CDR3 reads TGCAGCGTTGCAAGAGGAGCGAACACTGAAGCTTTCTTT. Residues: CSVARGANTEAFF. The V gene is TRBV29-1, the J gene TRBJ1-1; D not certain. The CDR3 runs to 13 residues. Trimming removed 4 bases from V and 1 base from J, with 10 bases in between. Germline lookup yields CDR1 SQVTM and CDR2 ANQGSEA.

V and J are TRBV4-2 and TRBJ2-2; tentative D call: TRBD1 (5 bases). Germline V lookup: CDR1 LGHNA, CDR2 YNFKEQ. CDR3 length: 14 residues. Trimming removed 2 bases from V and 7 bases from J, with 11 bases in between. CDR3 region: CASSQQGSDGELFF. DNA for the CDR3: TGTGCCAGCAGCCAACAGGGTTCCGACGGGGAGCTGTTTTTT.

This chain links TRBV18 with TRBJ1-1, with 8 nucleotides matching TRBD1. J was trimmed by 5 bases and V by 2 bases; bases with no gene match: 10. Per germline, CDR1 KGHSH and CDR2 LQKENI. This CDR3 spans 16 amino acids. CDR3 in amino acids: CASSPGRQGIGTEAFF. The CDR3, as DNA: TGTGCCAGCTCACCAGGTCGACAGGGGATCGGGACTGAAGCTTTCTTT.

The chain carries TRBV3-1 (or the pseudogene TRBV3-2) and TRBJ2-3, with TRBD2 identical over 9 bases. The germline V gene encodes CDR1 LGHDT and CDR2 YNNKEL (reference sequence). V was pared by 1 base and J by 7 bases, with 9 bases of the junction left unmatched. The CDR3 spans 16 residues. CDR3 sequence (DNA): TGTGCCAGCAGCCAAGGTCGGGCTAGCGGGGACTATACGCAGTATTTT. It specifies CASSQGRASGDYTQYF.

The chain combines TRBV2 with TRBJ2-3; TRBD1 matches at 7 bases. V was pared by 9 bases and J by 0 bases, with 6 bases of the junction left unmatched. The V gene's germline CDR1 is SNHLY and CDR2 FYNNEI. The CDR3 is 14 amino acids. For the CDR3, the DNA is TGTGCCAGAGGGGGCGGTTATAGCACAGATACGCAGTATTTT. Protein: CARGGGYSTDTQYF. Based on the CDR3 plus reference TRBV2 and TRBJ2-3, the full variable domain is EPEVTQTPSHQVTQMGQEVILRCVPISNHLYFYWYRQILGQKVEFLVSFYNNEISEKSEIFDDQFSVERPDGSNFTLKIRSTKLEDSAMYFCARGGGYSTDTQYFGPGTRLTVL.

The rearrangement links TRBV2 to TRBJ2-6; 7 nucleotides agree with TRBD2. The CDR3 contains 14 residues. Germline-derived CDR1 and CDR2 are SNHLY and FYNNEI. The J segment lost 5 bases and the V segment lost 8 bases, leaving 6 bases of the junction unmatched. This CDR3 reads CASGDYLRANVLTF. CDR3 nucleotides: TGTGCCAGCGGGGACTATTTAAGGGCCAACGTCCTGACTTTC.

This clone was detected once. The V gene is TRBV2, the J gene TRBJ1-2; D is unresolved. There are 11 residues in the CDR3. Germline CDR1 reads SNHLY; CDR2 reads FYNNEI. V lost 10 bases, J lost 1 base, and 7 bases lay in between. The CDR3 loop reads CATGGNYGYTF. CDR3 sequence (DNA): TGTGCCACAGGAGGTAACTATGGCTACACCTTC. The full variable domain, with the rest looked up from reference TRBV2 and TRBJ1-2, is EPEVTQTPSHQVTQMGQEVILRCVPISNHLYFYWYRQILGQKVEFLVSFYNNEISEKSEIFDDQFSVERPDGSNFTLKIRSTKLEDSAMYFCATGGNYGYTFGSGTRLTVV.

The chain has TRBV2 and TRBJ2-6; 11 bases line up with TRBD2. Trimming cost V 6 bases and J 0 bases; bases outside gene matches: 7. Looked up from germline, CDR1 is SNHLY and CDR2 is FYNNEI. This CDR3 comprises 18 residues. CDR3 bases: TGTGCCAGCAGGTGGCTAGCGGGAGGTTTCTCTGGGGCCAACGTCCTGACTTTC. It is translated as CASRWLAGGFSGANVLTF.

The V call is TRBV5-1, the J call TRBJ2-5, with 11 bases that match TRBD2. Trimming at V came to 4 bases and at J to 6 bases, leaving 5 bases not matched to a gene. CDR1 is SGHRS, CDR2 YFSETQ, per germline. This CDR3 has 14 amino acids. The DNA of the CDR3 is TGCGCCAGCAGCAGCGGGACTAGCGGACAGACCCAGTACTTC. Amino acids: CASSSGTSGQTQYF.

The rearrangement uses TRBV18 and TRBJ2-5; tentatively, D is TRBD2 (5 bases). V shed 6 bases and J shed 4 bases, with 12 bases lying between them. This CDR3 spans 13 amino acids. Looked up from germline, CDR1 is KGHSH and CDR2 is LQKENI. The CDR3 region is CASSSGVRETQYF. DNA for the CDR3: TGTGCCAGCTCGTCCGGGGTGAGAGAGACCCAGTACTTC.

Here the CDR3 DNA reads TGTGCCAGCAGTTTGACGGGGAGTGGAGCTTTCTTT. Its protein is CASSLTGSGAFF. The chain uses TRBV12-3 or TRBV12-4 and TRBJ1-1, with no clear D. The length of the CDR3 is 12 residues. With 3 bases removed from V and 10 bases from J, the gap between germline ends came to 12 bases.

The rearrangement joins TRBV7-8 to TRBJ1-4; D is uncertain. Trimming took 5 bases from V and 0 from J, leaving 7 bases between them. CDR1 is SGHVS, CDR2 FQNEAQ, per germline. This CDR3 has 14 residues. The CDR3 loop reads CASSIGATNEKLFF. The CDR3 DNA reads TGTGCCAGCAGCATCGGGGCAACTAATGAAAAACTGTTTTTT.

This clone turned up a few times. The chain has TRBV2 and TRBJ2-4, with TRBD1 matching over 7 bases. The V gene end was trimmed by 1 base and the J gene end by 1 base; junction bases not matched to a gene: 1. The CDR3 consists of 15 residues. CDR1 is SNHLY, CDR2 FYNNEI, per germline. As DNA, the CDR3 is TGTGCCAGCAGTGAAGTGACAGGGGCCAAAAACATTCAGTACTTC. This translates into CASSEVTGAKNIQYF.

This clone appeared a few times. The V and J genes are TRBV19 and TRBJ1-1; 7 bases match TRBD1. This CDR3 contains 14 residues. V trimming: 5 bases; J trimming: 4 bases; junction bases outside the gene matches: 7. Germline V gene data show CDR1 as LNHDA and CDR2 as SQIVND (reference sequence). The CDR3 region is CASSRQGGGTEAFF. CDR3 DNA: TGTGCCAGTAGTCGACAGGGCGGAGGCACTGAAGCTTTCTTT.

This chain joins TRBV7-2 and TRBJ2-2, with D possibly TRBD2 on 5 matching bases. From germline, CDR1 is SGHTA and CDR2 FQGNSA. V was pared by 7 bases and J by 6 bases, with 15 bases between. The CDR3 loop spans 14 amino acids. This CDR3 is CASKEGGVAGELFF. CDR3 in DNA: TGTGCCAGCAAAGAGGGTGGCGTCGCCGGGGAGCTGTTTTTT.

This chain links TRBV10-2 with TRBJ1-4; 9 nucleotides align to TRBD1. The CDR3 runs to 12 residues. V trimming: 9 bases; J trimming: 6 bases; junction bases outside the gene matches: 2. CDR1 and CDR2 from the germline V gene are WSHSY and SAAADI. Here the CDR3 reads CASRQGDEKLFF. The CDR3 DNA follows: TGCGCCAGTAGACAGGGGGATGAAAAACTGTTTTTT.

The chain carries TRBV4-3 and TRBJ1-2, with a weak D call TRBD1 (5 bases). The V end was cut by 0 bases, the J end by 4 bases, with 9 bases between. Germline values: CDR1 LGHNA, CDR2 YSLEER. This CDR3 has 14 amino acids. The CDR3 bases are TGCGCCAGCAGCCAAGATCACGGGGGCTATGGCTACACCTTC. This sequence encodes CASSQDHGGYGYTF.

The CDR3 coding sequence is TGTGCCAGCAGCTTTTCTAGTCTTTCCAATGAGCAGTTCTTC. Encoded protein: CASSFSSLSNEQFF. The chain combines TRBV11-3 with TRBJ2-1; D not resolved. CDR1 is SGHNT, CDR2 YENEEA, per germline. The CDR3 contains 14 residues. Trimming took off 3 bases at V and 6 bases at J, with 12 bases between the two ends.

The CDR3 coding sequence is TGCGCCAGCAGCTTGACAACAACCGGGGAGCTGTTTTTT. It specifies CASSLTTTGELFF. The chain combines TRBV5-1 with TRBJ2-2, with D uncertain. V was pared by 1 base and J by 5 bases, with 6 bases between. The germline V gene encodes CDR1 SGHRS and CDR2 YFSETQ. This CDR3 comprises 13 residues.

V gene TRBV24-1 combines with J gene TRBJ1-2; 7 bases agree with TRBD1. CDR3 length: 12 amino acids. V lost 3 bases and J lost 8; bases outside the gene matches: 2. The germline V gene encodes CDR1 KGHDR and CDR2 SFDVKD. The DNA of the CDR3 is TGTGCCACCAGTGATACAGGGGCCGGCTACACCTTC. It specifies CATSDTGAGYTF.

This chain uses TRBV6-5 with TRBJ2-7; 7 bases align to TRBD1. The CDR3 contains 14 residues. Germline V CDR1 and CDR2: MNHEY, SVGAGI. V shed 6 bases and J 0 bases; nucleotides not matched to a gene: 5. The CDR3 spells CASRRPGGSYEQYF. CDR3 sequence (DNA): TGTGCCAGCAGACGACCAGGGGGCTCCTACGAGCAGTACTTC.

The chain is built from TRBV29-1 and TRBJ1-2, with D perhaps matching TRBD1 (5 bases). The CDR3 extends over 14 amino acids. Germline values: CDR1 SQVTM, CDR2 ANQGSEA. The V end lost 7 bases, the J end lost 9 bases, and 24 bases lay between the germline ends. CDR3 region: CSATSLGQGRSYTF. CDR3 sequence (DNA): TGCAGCGCTACGTCGCTCGGGCAGGGTAGGAGCTACACCTTC.

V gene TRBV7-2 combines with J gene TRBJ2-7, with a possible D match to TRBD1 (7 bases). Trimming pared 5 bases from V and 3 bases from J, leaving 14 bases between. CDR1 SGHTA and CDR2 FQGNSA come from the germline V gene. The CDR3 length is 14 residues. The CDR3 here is CASSPGDRRYEQYF. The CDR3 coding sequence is TGTGCCAGCAGCCCGGGGGACAGACGCTACGAGCAGTACTTC.

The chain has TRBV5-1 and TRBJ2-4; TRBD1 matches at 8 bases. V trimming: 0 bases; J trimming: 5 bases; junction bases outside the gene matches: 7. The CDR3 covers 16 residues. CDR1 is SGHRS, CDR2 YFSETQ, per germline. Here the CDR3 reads CASSLGSAGGENIQYF. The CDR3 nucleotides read TGCGCCAGCAGCTTGGGTTCGGCAGGGGGCGAAAACATTCAGTACTTC.

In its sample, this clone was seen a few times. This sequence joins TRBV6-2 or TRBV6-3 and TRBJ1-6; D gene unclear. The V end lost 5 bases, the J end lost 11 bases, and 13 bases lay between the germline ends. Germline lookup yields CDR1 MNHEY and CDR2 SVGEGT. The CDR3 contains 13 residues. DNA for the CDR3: TGTGCCAGCAGTCCCCAGCCCGGGACACCCCTCCACTTT. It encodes CASSPQPGTPLHF.